The rows below give T cell receptor beta chains drawn from one sample of a study of cytomegalovirus exposure and HLA in healthy donors. This table comes from immunoSEQ multiplex PCR, and its TCRdb copy is limited to in-frame clones, with some not included. The top ten clones hold about 8.3% of a sample with approximately 70,000 clones, about 71% of them seen once. Input material: PBMCs. Source of these receptors: a man in his sixties in good health and CMV-seropositive. Each CDR3 is given with its conserved first and last residue. Each record gives: D gene, J gene, V gene, clone size, CDR3 protein, CDR3 DNA. The D gene is left open where the match is weak. Clone size is not always given. Where it is, it says once, few, many or a class for expanded clones.

. TRBJ2-7 TRBV29-1 . CSVEFSDKGGYEQYF TGCAGCGTTGAGTTTTCGGACAAGGGGGGGTACGAGCAGTACTTC
TRBD2 TRBJ2-1 TRBV2 . CASRSRELPQFF TGTGCCAGCAGGTCGCGGGAGTTACCGCAGTTCTTC
TRBD1 TRBJ2-6 TRBV5-1 . CASSLRTGFSPGANVLTF TGCGCCAGCAGCTTGCGGACAGGGTTTTCGCCTGGGGCCAACGTCCTGACTTTC
. TRBJ2-5 TRBV11-3 once CASSLGFTETQYF TGTGCCAGCAGCTTAGGTTTCACTGAGACCCAGTACTTC
TRBD1 TRBJ1-1 TRBV10-1 . CASRAGGPNTEAFF TGCGCCAGCAGGGCAGGGGGCCCGAACACTGAAGCTTTCTTT
TRBD2 TRBJ2-1 TRBV7-7 . CASSSGLADYNEQFF TGTGCTAGCAGCAGCGGACTAGCGGACTACAATGAGCAGTTCTTC
. TRBJ1-2 TRBV6-1 once CASSEGGRGTGYTF TGTGCCAGCAGTGAAGGGGGTAGGGGCACTGGCTACACCTTC
. TRBJ2-3 TRBV10-3 . CAIRAGEYSTDTQYF TGTGCCATCAGAGCAGGGGAATATAGCACAGATACGCAGTATTTT
. TRBJ1-2 TRBV11-2 . CASSLERGADYGYTF TGTGCCAGCAGCTTAGAAAGGGGCGCGGACTATGGCTACACCTTC
. TRBJ2-6 TRBV6-1 . CASSQGGSGANVLTF TGTGCCAGCAGCCAAGGCGGATCTGGGGCCAACGTCCTGACTTTC
TRBD1 TRBJ1-6 TRBV27 . CASGDRGHSPLHF TGTGCCAGCGGGGACAGGGGACATTCACCCCTCCACTTT
. TRBJ2-7 TRBV4-1 . CASSQEARLSYEQYF TGCGCCAGCAGCCAAGAGGCCAGGCTCTCCTACGAGCAGTACTTC
. TRBJ2-7 TRBV10-3 . CAIGSGGSYEQYF TGTGCCATCGGCTCCGGGGGATCCTACGAGCAGTACTTC
TRBD2 TRBJ2-7 TRBV4-1 once CASSQDVPASGRAYEQYF TGCGCCAGCAGCCAAGATGTGCCGGCTAGCGGGAGGGCCTACGAGCAGTACTTC
. TRBJ1-4 TRBV5-1 . CASSFGGSREKLFF TGCGCCAGCAGCTTCGGGGGTTCACGGGAAAAACTGTTTTTT
. TRBJ2-7 TRBV2 . CASSGGAYEQYF TGTGCCAGCAGTGGGGGAGCGTACGAGCAGTACTTC
TRBD2 TRBJ2-1 TRBV2 . CASRELAGGKNEQFF TGTGCCAGCAGGGAACTAGCGGGAGGGAAAAATGAGCAGTTCTTC